This T cell receptor (beta chain) stems from a study of blood T cell repertoires in COVID-19. On the study more broadly: Samples of COVID-19 (acute and convalescent) were obtained from the United States, Italy and Spain. The analysed material was cDNA or gDNA that came from T cells, B-cell-depleted T cells, or PBMCs.

Looked up from germline, CDR1 is SGHDT and CDR2 is YYEEEE. The V and J ends lost 5 bases and 11 bases, in that order; junction bases with no gene match: 15. This CDR3 is built from 14 residues. Original processing methods: From reference gene primer amplification, estimates of nucleated cell counts were derived. Profiled with immunoSEQ multiplex PCR; TCRdb holds only in-frame clones, not every one. V, J and clone size are taken as reported in that table, and D and trimming were inferred from the DNA itself. The repertoire includes 150,000 to 200,000 clones, 79% of them detected once, and about 18% sits in the top ten.

The rearrangement joins TRBV5-6 to TRBJ1-2; 7 bases line up with TRBD1. Material: peripheral blood. The receptor's source is a man aged 55 to 70 with active or convalescent COVID-19. CDR3 residues: CASRPGDPTGRYTF. Written as DNA, the CDR3 is TGTGCCAGCAGACCTGGAGACCCGACAGGGCGGTACACCTTC.